The 22 T cell receptor beta chains listed next were all sequenced from one sample in a study of blood T cell repertoires in COVID-19. Profiled with immunoSEQ multiplex PCR; TCRdb holds only in-frame clones, not every one. The table has approximately 290,000 clones, nearly 90% seen once. The sequencing input was PBMCs or T cells enriched from blood (not recorded which). These receptors all come from a young woman with acute COVID-19.

The chain links TRBV2 to TRBJ1-1; D remains ambiguous. This CDR3 is 11 amino acids long. Trimming took off 6 bases at V and 6 bases at J, with 8 bases between the two ends. The germline gives CDR1 SNHLY, CDR2 FYNNEI. The CDR3 nucleotides are TGTGCCAGCAGCCTAAATGCTGAAGCTTTCTTT. This codes for CASSLNAEAFF.

The chain employs TRBV11-2 and TRBJ2-4; tentatively, D is TRBD1 (5 bases). CDR1 and CDR2 from the germline V gene are SGHAT and FQNNGV. The CDR3 is made up of 18 amino acids. Trimming shortened V by 5 bases and J by 0 bases, and 20 bases separated the two germline ends. The CDR3 region has the DNA TGTGCCAGCAGCCCAGACAGACTTAAGGCCCTAGCCAAAAACATTCAGTACTTC. Translation: CASSPDRLKALAKNIQYF.

This rearrangement joins TRBV6-5 to TRBJ2-3, with D perhaps matching TRBD1 (5 bases). The ends were cut back, 8 bases at V and 2 bases at J, with 14 bases in the middle. Per germline, CDR1 MNHEY and CDR2 SVGAGI. This CDR3 is built from 14 residues. CDR3 coding DNA: TGTGCCAGCCCACGACAGTTCCTCACAGATACGCAGTATTTT. It encodes CASPRQFLTDTQYF.

V and J are TRBV28 and TRBJ1-2, with 7 bases lining up with TRBD1. Germline assignment: CDR1 MDHEN and CDR2 SYDVKM. The CDR3 is made up of 13 amino acids. J gave up 7 bases and V 4 bases, and 6 bases lay outside the gene matches. The chain's CDR3 is CASSSGQFSGYTF. The DNA for the CDR3 is TGTGCCAGCAGTTCGGGACAGTTCTCTGGCTACACCTTC.

The J gene is TRBJ1-1, the V gene TRBV18; no reliable D call. Germline V gene sequence: CDR1 KGHSH, CDR2 LQKENI. The V gene lost 3 bases and the J gene lost 8 bases, with 10 bases spanning the gap. The CDR3 consists of 12 residues. The CDR3 reads CASSPQAGEAFF. CDR3 DNA: TGTGCCAGCTCACCGCAGGCGGGGGAAGCTTTCTTT. Based on the CDR3 plus reference TRBV18 and TRBJ1-1, the full variable domain is NAGVMQNPRHLVRRRGQEARLRCSPMKGHSHVYWYRQLPEEGLKFMVYLQKENIIDESGMPKERFSAEFPKEGPSILRIQQVVRGDSAAYFCASSPQAGEAFFGQGTRLTVV.

The chain links TRBV30 to TRBJ2-5, with TRBD2 identical over 15 bases. The V and J ends lost 1 base and 9 bases, in that order; junction bases with no gene match: 6. This CDR3 has 15 residues. Germline V gene lookup returns CDR1 GTSNPN and CDR2 SVGIG (reference sequence). The CDR3 reads CAWSGGLAGGRSQYF. The CDR3 DNA reads TGTGCCTGGAGTGGAGGACTAGCGGGGGGGAGGTCCCAGTACTTC.

CDR3 sequence: CASSQGRDSPLHF. The CDR3 bases are TGTGCCAGCAGCCAAGGCCGAGATTCACCCCTCCACTTT. The chain couples TRBV3-1 (or the pseudogene TRBV3-2) to TRBJ1-6; no clear D. V was shortened by 1 base and J by 8 bases, with 6 bases between the two germline ends. CDR1 is LGHDT, CDR2 YNNKEL, per germline (reference sequence). CDR3 size: 13 residues.

This clone was observed a few times. The CDR3 is CASSPDSYEQYF. The CDR3 nucleotides read TGTGCCAGTAGTCCGGACAGCTACGAGCAGTACTTC. V usage is TRBV19 and J usage is TRBJ2-7; D is possibly TRBD1 (6 bases). V was trimmed by 5 bases and J by 3 bases, leaving 8 bases between them. Germline V gene sequence: CDR1 LNHDA, CDR2 SQIVND (reference sequence). This CDR3 has 12 amino acids.

This clone was observed a single time. The genes are TRBV27 and TRBJ1-5; 12 bases fit TRBD1. V was clipped by 5 bases and J by 6 bases; unmatched bases: 8. The CDR3 is 16 residues long. Germline V CDR1 and CDR2: MNHEY, SMNVEV (reference sequence). The CDR3, as DNA: TGTGCCAGCAGTCCCGCCGGGACAGGGGGCCCTCAGCCCCAGCATTTT. The encoded protein is CASSPAGTGGPQPQHF.

V usage is TRBV11-3 and J usage is TRBJ1-3, with a possible D match to TRBD1 (5 bases). CDR3 size: 14 residues. Germline V gene data show CDR1 as SGHNT and CDR2 as YENEEA. V lost 3 bases to trimming and J lost 3 bases, with 9 bases between them. CDR3 amino acids: CASSFGASGNTIYF. For the CDR3, the DNA is TGTGCCAGCAGCTTTGGGGCCAGTGGAAACACCATATATTTT.

The rearrangement uses TRBV19 and TRBJ1-3; D gene uncertain. Germline lookup yields CDR1 LNHDA and CDR2 SQIVND (reference sequence). This CDR3 has 14 amino acids. The V gene lost 6 bases and the J gene lost 1 base, with 10 bases spanning the gap. The CDR3 nucleotides read TGTGCCAGTAGCATCCGACAATCTGGAAACACCATATATTTT. This translates into CASSIRQSGNTIYF.

This clone is a singleton in its sample. V is TRBV19 and J is TRBJ1-5; no clear D gene. Germline CDR1 LNHDA, CDR2 SQIVND (reference sequence). There are 15 residues in the CDR3. V lost 1 base to trimming and J lost 6 bases, with 13 bases between them. Written as DNA, the CDR3 is TGTGCCAGTAGTATAGGTCCAGGTCTTACTCAGCCCCAGCATTTT. Encoded protein: CASSIGPGLTQPQHF.

This clone was seen ten or more times. The chain employs TRBV7-9 and TRBJ2-7, with 10 bases matching TRBD1. Germline V lookup: CDR1 SEHNR, CDR2 FQNEAQ (reference sequence). J was trimmed by 3 bases and V by 5 bases; bases with no gene match: 10. This CDR3 has 16 amino acids. CDR3 sequence reads: CASSPHGTGVYYEQYF. Here the CDR3 DNA reads TGTGCCAGCAGCCCCCACGGGACAGGGGTTTACTACGAGCAGTACTTC.

The V and J genes are TRBV10-3 and TRBJ2-5; tentative D call: TRBD1 (6 bases). Germline CDR1 reads ENHRY; CDR2 reads SYGVKD. Trimming cost V 4 bases and J 5 bases, with 14 bases left between them. The CDR3 totals 14 residues. CDR3 amino acids: CAISGGGGRETQYF. CDR3 DNA sequence: TGTGCCATCAGTGGAGGTGGGGGCCGGGAGACCCAGTACTTC.

The genes are TRBV5-1 and TRBJ2-3, with D possibly matching TRBD2 (6 bases). Trimming removed 0 bases at V and 10 bases at J, with 12 bases between. This CDR3 has 13 residues. CDR1 and CDR2 from the germline V gene are SGHRS and YFSETQ. DNA for the CDR3: TGCGCCAGCAGCTTGGGGGCGGGACGGCCGCAGTATTTT. Translated: CASSLGAGRPQYF.

The chain uses TRBV28 and TRBJ2-7, with D maybe TRBD2 (5 bases). V was trimmed by 6 bases and J by 3 bases, leaving 15 bases between them. Per germline, CDR1 MDHEN and CDR2 SYDVKM. The CDR3 totals 14 residues. CDR3 sequence (DNA): TGTGCCAGCAGCCTAGGACTTCAAGACTACGAGCAGTACTTC. This codes for CASSLGLQDYEQYF.

The chain couples TRBV19 to TRBJ1-2; 9 positions agree with TRBD1. J lost 0 bases, V lost 2 bases, and 4 bases had no gene match. This CDR3 has 16 residues. Germline CDR1 reads LNHDA; CDR2 reads SQIVND (reference sequence). The CDR3 loop is CASSITGGATNYGYTF. In nucleotides, the CDR3 is TGTGCCAGTAGTATAACAGGGGGCGCGACTAACTATGGCTACACCTTC.

The gene calls are TRBV13 and TRBJ2-3, with 10 positions matching TRBD2. The CDR3 loop spans 16 amino acids. The germline CDR1 and CDR2 sequences are PRHDT and FYEKMQ (reference sequence). V gave up 5 bases and J gave up 0 bases; unmatched junction bases: 5. The CDR3 is CASSLGLAVSTDTQYF. The CDR3 coding sequence is TGTGCCAGCAGCCTCGGACTAGCGGTTAGCACAGATACGCAGTATTTT.

The chain is built from TRBV28 and TRBJ1-6; D may be TRBD1 (6 bases). Between the trimmed V and J ends, which lost 5 bases and 10 bases, there was a span of 15 bases. This CDR3 comprises 14 residues. Germline V gene lookup returns CDR1 MDHEN and CDR2 SYDVKM. The CDR3 DNA follows: TGTGCCAGCAGTATCCAACAGGGCCAATCACCCCTCCACTTT. Translation: CASSIQQGQSPLHF.

DNA for the CDR3: TGTGCCAGCAGCGTACGACAGGGGCTGAACACTGAAGCTTTCTTT. This gives the protein CASSVRQGLNTEAFF. The chain uses TRBV11-3 and TRBJ1-1; TRBD1 matches at 8 bases. The CDR3 runs 15 residues. CDR1 is SGHNT, CDR2 YENEEA, per germline. Trimming cost V 5 bases and J 0 bases; bases outside gene matches: 5.

The chain joins TRBV12-5 to TRBJ2-3; D unclear. In germline, CDR1 is LGHNT, CDR2 FRNRAP. Trimming left V 1 base short and J 2 bases short, with 19 bases between. The CDR3 consists of 18 residues. CDR3 sequence reads: CASGLAPGSQLDTDTQYF. Here the CDR3 DNA reads TGTGCTAGTGGTTTGGCCCCAGGCTCCCAATTGGACACAGATACGCAGTATTTT.

The chain carries TRBV4-2 and TRBJ1-5; D possibly corresponds to TRBD1 (6 bases). The CDR3 runs 17 residues. Germline lookup yields CDR1 LGHNA and CDR2 YNFKEQ. With 0 bases removed from V and 3 bases from J, the gap between germline ends came to 15 bases. The CDR3 loop is CASSQDHPGAFNQPQHF. CDR3 coding DNA: TGTGCCAGCAGCCAAGATCATCCAGGGGCCTTCAATCAGCCCCAGCATTTT.